One TCR beta chain is described in this entry. The sample is drawn from a study of cytomegalovirus exposure and HLA in healthy donors. The primer mix had 60 Vbeta and 13 Jbeta primers. The table came from immunoSEQ multiplex PCR; TCRdb's copy has only in-frame clones and leaves some out. Of some 140,000 clones listed, around 79% are singletons. The CDR3 contains 13 residues. CDR1 GTSNPN and CDR2 SVGIG come from the germline V gene (reference sequence). Trimming took off 4 bases at V and 1 base at J, with 9 bases between the two ends. The rearrangement uses TRBV30 and TRBJ2-3; D perhaps matches TRBD2 (5 bases). This receptor was identified in a female donor in good health and CMV-seronegative. The sequencing input was PBMCs. The CDR3 DNA follows: TGTGCCTGGACCACGCGGGGCACAGATACGCAGTATTTT. It encodes CAWTTRGTDTQYF. Full variable domain (remainder filled in from reference TRBV30 and TRBJ2-3): SQTIHQWPATLVQPVGSPLSLECTVEGTSNPNLYWYRQAAGRGLQLLFYSVGIGQISSEVPQNLSASRPQDRQFILSSKKLLLSDSGFYLCAWTTRGTDTQYFGPGTRLTVL.